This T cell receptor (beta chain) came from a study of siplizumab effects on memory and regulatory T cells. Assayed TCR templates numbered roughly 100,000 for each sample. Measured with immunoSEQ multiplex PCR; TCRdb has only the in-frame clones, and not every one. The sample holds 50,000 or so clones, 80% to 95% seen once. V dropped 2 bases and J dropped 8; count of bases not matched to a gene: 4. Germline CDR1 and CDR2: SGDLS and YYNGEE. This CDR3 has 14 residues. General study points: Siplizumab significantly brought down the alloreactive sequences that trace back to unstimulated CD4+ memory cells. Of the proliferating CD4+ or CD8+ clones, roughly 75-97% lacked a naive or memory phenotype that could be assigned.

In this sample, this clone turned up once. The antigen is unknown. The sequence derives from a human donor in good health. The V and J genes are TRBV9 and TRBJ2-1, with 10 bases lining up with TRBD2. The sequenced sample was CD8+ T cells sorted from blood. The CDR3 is CASSVGLARHEQFF. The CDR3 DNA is TGTGCCAGCAGCGTGGGACTAGCGAGGCATGAGCAGTTCTTC. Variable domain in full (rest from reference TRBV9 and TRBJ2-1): DSGVTQTPKHLITATGQRVTLRCSPRSGDLSVYWYQQSLDQGLQFLIQYYNGEERAKGNILERFSAQQFPDLHSELNLSSLELGDSALYFCASSVGLARHEQFFGPGTRLTVL.